Below are 32 T cell receptor beta chains sequenced from a single sample in a study of T cell responses to AZD1222 COVID-19 vaccine. The data were produced by immunoSEQ multiplex PCR, yet TCRdb's version contains in-frame clones alone and is incomplete. This sample has 95,000 to 150,000 clones, with around 89% found just once. The material was peripheral blood, obtained on day 0 of AZD1222 vaccination. Every receptor here comes from an adult in good health.

J is TRBJ2-1 and V is TRBV30, with D perhaps given as TRBD1 or TRBD2 (5 bases each). The CDR3 spans 17 residues. Germline CDR1 GTSNPN, CDR2 SVGIG (reference sequence). The ends were cut back, 4 bases at V and 0 bases at J, with 19 bases in the middle. Here the CDR3 reads CAWTPRGGLSSYNEQFF. In DNA form, the CDR3 reads TGTGCCTGGACCCCCCGGGGCGGACTGAGCTCCTACAATGAGCAGTTCTTC.

The chain is built from TRBV7-2 and TRBJ1-6; D remains ambiguous. The CDR3 is 14 amino acids. V lost 5 bases and J lost 0, with 5 bases in between. From germline, CDR1 is SGHTA and CDR2 FQGNSA. For the CDR3, the DNA is TGTGCCAGCAGCCCCTCCTCCTATAATTCACCCCTCCACTTT. This translates into CASSPSSYNSPLHF.

The gene calls are TRBV4-3 and TRBJ1-1, with a tentative D call TRBD1 (6 bases). Germline assignment: CDR1 LGHNA and CDR2 YSLEER. V was cut by 5 bases and J by 11 bases, with 15 bases left in between. This CDR3 has 12 amino acids. The DNA of the CDR3 is TGCGCCAGCAGCATGGGGGCCGGGCGGGCTTTCTTT. Translating gives CASSMGAGRAFF.

The chain employs TRBV2 and TRBJ2-7, with TRBD2 as a possible D gene (5 bases). This CDR3 is 11 amino acids long. CDR1 is SNHLY, CDR2 FYNNEI, per germline. V lost 5 bases, J lost 8 bases, and 10 bases lay in between. The CDR3: CASSRGWQQYF. DNA of the CDR3: TGTGCCAGCAGTCGGGGATGGCAGCAGTACTTC.

This chain joins TRBV7-9 and TRBJ1-2; 7 bases are a match to TRBD1. Germline values: CDR1 SEHNR, CDR2 FQNEAQ (reference sequence). Trimming cost V 6 bases and J 8 bases; bases outside gene matches: 18. The CDR3 totals 16 residues. DNA for the CDR3: TGTGCCAGCAGGCCCCCTGGGACAGTGCTGAAAGGGGGCTACACCTTC. Protein product: CASRPPGTVLKGGYTF.

The rearrangement uses TRBV21-1 and TRBJ1-5; the table assigns TRBD1, which was not confirmed against the DNA. TRBV21-1 is listed as a pseudogene. The CDR3 contains 17 residues. The CDR3 coding sequence is TGTGCCAGCAGCAAAGAGAGAGGGGGCCAAGGCAATCAGCCCCAGCATTTT. This sequence encodes CASSKERGGQGNQPQHF.

The chain carries TRBV5-6 and TRBJ1-3; 7 nucleotides line up with TRBD1. Germline CDR1 reads SGHDT; CDR2 reads YYEEEE. The length of the CDR3 is 14 residues. Unmatched junction bases numbered 3, after V lost 2 bases and J lost 4 bases. CDR3 sequence reads: CASSLTGAGNTIYF. The CDR3 DNA follows: TGTGCCAGCAGCTTAACAGGGGCCGGAAACACCATATATTTT.

The chain carries TRBV15 and TRBJ1-5; tentative D call: TRBD1 (6 bases). Germline lookup yields CDR1 LNHNV and CDR2 YYDKDF (reference sequence). V was pared by 1 base and J by 5 bases, with 12 bases between. This CDR3 is 15 amino acids long. The CDR3 nucleotides read TGTGCCACCAGCAGAGTACAGGGAGAACATCAGCCCCAGCATTTT. Its protein product is CATSRVQGEHQPQHF.

The chain links TRBV25-1 to TRBJ1-5; TRBD1 agrees at 9 bases. The V gene end was trimmed by 2 bases and the J gene end by 6 bases; junction bases not matched to a gene: 2. The CDR3 runs to 14 residues. Looked up from germline, CDR1 is MGHDK and CDR2 is SYGVNS. The CDR3 protein is CASSETGGGQPQHF. CDR3 bases: TGTGCCAGCAGTGAAACAGGGGGCGGTCAGCCCCAGCATTTT.

V is TRBV30 and J is TRBJ2-5, with 10 bases fitting TRBD2. Germline V CDR1 and CDR2: GTSNPN, SVGIG (reference sequence). This CDR3 has 15 amino acids. The V segment lost 5 bases and the J segment 5 bases; nucleotides outside the gene matches: 11. CDR3 residues: CAWGVASGSRETQYF. The DNA for the CDR3 is TGTGCCTGGGGAGTGGCTAGCGGGAGTCGGGAGACCCAGTACTTC.

The chain has TRBV28 and TRBJ2-7; tentatively, D is TRBD1 (5 bases). V was cut by 6 bases and J by 2 bases, with 20 bases left in between. The CDR3 extends over 16 amino acids. Germline CDR1 reads MDHEN; CDR2 reads SYDVKM. The CDR3 DNA is TGTGCCAGCAGCCACTGGGGCAGCCTACCTCCCTACGAGCAGTACTTC. Its protein is CASSHWGSLPPYEQYF.

As DNA, the CDR3 is TGTGCCAGCAGTTTCGCCGGGAGCGACAAATACGAGCAGTACTTC. It specifies CASSFAGSDKYEQYF. The chain has TRBV27 and TRBJ2-7, with D possibly being TRBD2 (6 bases). This CDR3 region has 15 residues. Germline-derived CDR1 and CDR2 are MNHEY and SMNVEV (reference sequence). V was pared by 3 bases and J by 4 bases, with 16 bases between.

The chain combines TRBV28 with TRBJ1-1; D remains ambiguous. V lost 4 bases to trimming and J lost 8 bases, with 14 bases between them. The CDR3 loop spans 13 amino acids. The germline gives CDR1 MDHEN, CDR2 SYDVKM. CDR3 DNA sequence: TGTGCCAGCAGTTATACTGGGCGGTCGGAAGCTTTCTTT. Protein: CASSYTGRSEAFF.

J is TRBJ2-3 and V is TRBV12-2; no check of the table's D call, TRBD2, against the DNA was made. TRBV12-2 is an annotated pseudogene. This CDR3 contains 16 residues. CDR3 loop: CASRSQSGGCTDTQYF. The CDR3 nucleotides are TGTGCAAGTCGCTCCCAGAGCGGGGGATGCACAGATACGCAGTATTTT.

This clone was detected only a few times. The chain recombines TRBV6-5 with TRBJ2-7; TRBD1 agrees at 7 bases. Trimming removed 0 bases from V and 3 bases from J; junction bases left unmatched: 2. CDR1 and CDR2 (germline): MNHEY, SVGAGI. The CDR3 is 14 amino acids. The CDR3 loop reads CASSYSGDSYEQYF. The CDR3 DNA sequence: TGTGCCAGCAGTTACTCGGGGGACAGCTACGAGCAGTACTTC.

The gene calls are TRBV7-8 and TRBJ2-7; D perhaps matches TRBD1 (7 bases). CDR1 and CDR2 (germline): SGHVS, FQNEAQ. This CDR3 contains 15 residues. Trimming took off 5 bases at V and 3 bases at J, with 17 bases between the two ends. The chain's CDR3 is CASSPGGTWGYEQYF. DNA of the CDR3: TGTGCCAGCAGCCCAGGGGGGACCTGGGGCTACGAGCAGTACTTC.

This clone was counted once. The chain has TRBV4-1 and TRBJ2-4; D gene uncertain. The CDR3 is made up of 15 amino acids. Germline CDR1 reads MGHRA; CDR2 reads YSYEKL. V lost 1 base to trimming and J lost 0 bases, with 7 bases between them. CDR3 nucleotides: TGCGCCAGCAGCCAAGGGCCACTAGCCAAAAACATTCAGTACTTC. Translating gives CASSQGPLAKNIQYF.

This clone was seen once. The chain combines TRBV4-1 with TRBJ2-2; 10 bases fit TRBD1. Unmatched junction bases numbered 8, after V lost 0 bases and J lost 7 bases. CDR3 size: 17 residues. Germline values: CDR1 MGHRA, CDR2 YSYEKL. The CDR3 nucleotides read TGCGCCAGCAGCCAAGAACGGGACAGGGGTAGAAGCGGGGAGCTGTTTTTT. This gives the protein CASSQERDRGRSGELFF.

The chain uses TRBV3-1 (or the pseudogene TRBV3-2) and TRBJ2-5; 7 nucleotides agree with TRBD1. The CDR3 has 16 amino acids. The germline V gene has CDR1 LGHDT and CDR2 YNNKEL (reference sequence). The ends lost 4 bases at V and 2 bases at J; junction bases unmatched: 10. CDR3 DNA sequence: TGTGCCAGCAGCCCAAACAGGGGCCGTGTTCAAGAGACCCAGTACTTC. The encoded protein is CASSPNRGRVQETQYF.

The rearrangement uses TRBV10-2 and TRBJ2-1; D may be TRBD1 or TRBD2 (5 bases each). Germline values: CDR1 WSHSY, CDR2 SAAADI. Trimming took 2 bases from V and 7 from J, leaving 12 bases between them. The CDR3 extends over 14 amino acids. CDR3 coding DNA: TGCGCCAGCAGTGAGCGGGACCCCCCGAATGAGCAGTTCTTC. Translated, it gives CASSERDPPNEQFF.

The V and J genes are TRBV19 and TRBJ1-1; no firm D call. Trimming removed 6 bases at V and 1 base at J, with 12 bases between. CDR1 and CDR2 from the germline V gene are LNHDA and SQIVND (reference sequence). The CDR3 spans 14 residues. The CDR3, as DNA: TGTGCCAGTAGGGGAGGCGTCAGGAACACTGAAGCTTTCTTT. Protein sequence: CASRGGVRNTEAFF.

The sample holds one count of this clone. The V gene is TRBV14, the J gene TRBJ2-2, with unresolved D. This CDR3 has 15 residues. CDR1 is SGHDN, CDR2 FVKESK, per germline. The V and J ends lost 0 bases and 4 bases respectively, with 9 bases between them. The CDR3 DNA reads as TGTGCCAGCAGCCAAGATATTGGCCTCACCGGGGAGCTGTTTTTT. It encodes CASSQDIGLTGELFF.

The chain joins TRBV28 to TRBJ2-5; 10 nucleotides align to TRBD2. Germline V CDR1 and CDR2: MDHEN, SYDVKM. V shed 5 bases and J 3 bases; nucleotides not matched to a gene: 0. This CDR3 comprises 13 residues. The CDR3 loop is CASSTSGEETQYF. CDR3 in DNA: TGTGCCAGCAGTACTAGCGGGGAAGAGACCCAGTACTTC.

CDR3 bases: TGTGCCAGCAGTTACTCGATGACCTTCTACGAGCAGTACTTC. This sequence encodes CASSYSMTFYEQYF. V usage is TRBV6-7 and J usage is TRBJ2-7; D ambiguous. TRBV6-7 is an ORF, and what it does is uncertain. The CDR3 has 14 residues. V lost 0 bases to trimming and J lost 3 bases, with 9 bases between them.

For the CDR3, the DNA is TGTGCCAGCAGCTCCAGGATGAACACTGAAGCTTTCTTT. Residues: CASSSRMNTEAFF. The V call is TRBV7-3, the J call TRBJ1-1; no definite D call. Germline CDR1 reads SGHTA; CDR2 reads FQGTGA. The CDR3 has 13 residues. V lost 4 bases to trimming and J lost 0 bases, with 6 bases between them.

The J gene is TRBJ1-1, the V gene TRBV28; no firm D call. Germline V CDR1 and CDR2: MDHEN, SYDVKM. Trimming cost V 2 bases and J 3 bases, with 7 bases left between them. This CDR3 is built from 13 residues. CDR3 bases: TGTGCCAGCAGTTTAGGTTGGGACACTGAAGCTTTCTTT. Translating gives CASSLGWDTEAFF.

This chain links TRBV28 with TRBJ2-3, with TRBD2 identical over 8 bases. Germline assignment: CDR1 MDHEN and CDR2 SYDVKM. The CDR3 loop spans 18 amino acids. J lost 2 bases, V lost 4 bases, and 14 bases had no gene match. The CDR3 DNA sequence: TGTGCCAGCAGTTCAGGGTCCCCAGCGGGGGCCTCCACAGATACGCAGTATTTT. Translating gives CASSSGSPAGASTDTQYF.

The chain couples TRBV5-1 to TRBJ2-7; 14 bases agree with TRBD2. V shed 3 bases and J 2 bases; nucleotides not matched to a gene: 22. CDR3 length: 22 residues. Germline V gene data show CDR1 as SGHRS and CDR2 as YFSETQ. CDR3 in DNA: TGCGCCAGCAGCTCGCAAGGGAGGATAGAAGGACTAGCGGGGGGTCGGCCCTACGAGCAGTACTTC. It encodes CASSSQGRIEGLAGGRPYEQYF.

This clone was picked up a small number of times. The chain joins TRBV7-2 to TRBJ2-3; the D gene is possibly TRBD1 (6 bases). The CDR3 has 15 residues. Trimming stripped 2 bases from V and 1 base from J, with 10 bases between. In germline, CDR1 is SGHTA, CDR2 FQGNSA. CDR3 nucleotides: TGTGCCAGCAGCTTAAGGGGGTCGGGCACAGATACGCAGTATTTT. Encoded protein: CASSLRGSGTDTQYF.

This clone occurred many times. The J gene is TRBJ1-1, the V gene TRBV28; the D is unclear. Trimming took off 10 bases at V and 3 bases at J, with 9 bases between the two ends. This CDR3 has 11 amino acids. The germline V gene has CDR1 MDHEN and CDR2 SYDVKM. CDR3 in DNA: TGTGCCACCCTCCGATACACTGAAGCTTTCTTT. This codes for CATLRYTEAFF.

The chain has TRBV27 and TRBJ1-1; possibly TRBD1 for D (6 bases). Between the trimmed V and J ends, which lost 5 bases and 3 bases, there was a span of 13 bases. Germline lookup yields CDR1 MNHEY and CDR2 SMNVEV (reference sequence). This CDR3 comprises 14 residues. Written as DNA, the CDR3 is TGTGCCAGCAGTCAGCAGACAGGCTACACTGAAGCTTTCTTT. Encoded protein: CASSQQTGYTEAFF.

The chain has TRBV3-1 (or the pseudogene TRBV3-2) and TRBJ2-1; D might be TRBD2 (6 bases). CDR1 and CDR2 from the germline V gene are LGHDT and YNNKEL (reference sequence). The CDR3 loop spans 15 amino acids. V lost 4 bases and J lost 3, with 13 bases in between. CDR3 amino acids: CASSLFGGDYNEQFF. In nucleotides, the CDR3 is TGTGCCAGCAGCCTGTTCGGCGGGGACTACAATGAGCAGTTCTTC.